Reported below is one T cell receptor beta chain. This sample is part of a study of blood T cell repertoires in COVID-19. Turning to the study itself: Specimens from acute and convalescent COVID-19 originated in the United States, Italy and Spain. In each case, the material was cDNA or gDNA derived from T cells, B-cell-depleted T cells, or PBMCs.

This CDR3 has 12 residues. Between the trimmed V and J ends, which lost 4 bases and 4 bases, there was a span of 7 bases. Per the germline V gene, CDR1 is MNHEY and CDR2 is SVGEGT. In the source study's methods: Scientists estimated how many nucleated cells there were by amplifying reference gene primers. This table comes from immunoSEQ multiplex PCR, and its TCRdb copy is limited to in-frame clones, with some not included. V and J calls and clone size are those listed in that table; D and trimming were worked out from the DNA. The sample carries about 200,000 clones, about 77% recorded once. The receptor comes from a woman of 80 years or more with active or convalescent COVID-19. V is TRBV6-2 or TRBV6-3 and J is TRBJ1-2; D is undetermined. The material sequenced was peripheral blood. In DNA form, the CDR3 reads TGTGCCAGCAGTTCCCACAGCTATGGCTACACCTTC. Translating gives CASSSHSYGYTF.